Below, 10 T cell receptor beta chains from the same sample are listed, as sequenced in a study of T-cell reconstitution after alpha-beta-depleted transplantation in children. As it was prepared, the TCRbeta library received unique molecular identifiers. MiXCR, run by TCRdb on the PCR reads, gives a single entry per CDR3 protein. The data show about 260,000 distinct CDR3 sequences, around 7.8% seen once. The sample consisted of PBMCs, mostly from graft donor cells, taken 180 days after TCRalphabeta/CD19-depleted stem cell transplant. Receptor source: a male patient under 18 who had a stem cell transplant for acute lymphoblastic leukemia, so the T cells may come from the graft donor.

This clonotype has ten or more counts. The genes are TRBV3-1 and TRBJ2-1; D is uncertain. Trimming removed 0 bases from V and 6 bases from J, with 9 bases in between. The CDR3 runs 14 residues. Germline lookup yields CDR1 LGHDT and CDR2 YNNKEL (reference sequence). This CDR3 reads CASSQEVASNEQFF. The CDR3 nucleotides read TGTGCCAGCAGCCAAGAGGTAGCCTCCAATGAGCAGTTCTTC.

The table lists this clonotype with many counts. The V gene is TRBV6-5, the J gene TRBJ2-5; D remains unclear. From germline, CDR1 is MNHEY and CDR2 SVGAGI. V was pared by 2 bases and J by 2 bases, with 9 bases between. CDR3 length equals 14 residues. The CDR3 coding sequence is TGTGCCAGCAGTTACGACGCTCTACAAGAGACCCAGTACTTC. Translation gives CASSYDALQETQYF.

The sample holds many counts of this clonotype. J is TRBJ1-6 and V is TRBV5-1; D remains ambiguous. CDR3 size: 15 residues. The V and J ends lost 0 bases and 10 bases respectively, with 14 bases between them. Germline V lookup: CDR1 SGHRS, CDR2 YFSETQ. CDR3 nucleotides: TGCGCCAGCAGCTTGGGACTCCTAAAAGGGTCACCCCTCCACTTT. This codes for CASSLGLLKGSPLHF.

This clonotype was observed at least ten times. This chain joins TRBV18 and TRBJ1-6; a possible D gene is TRBD1 (6 bases). The CDR3 contains 13 residues. Trimming left V 3 bases short and J 10 bases short, with 10 bases between. CDR1 and CDR2 (germline): KGHSH, LQKENI. The CDR3 loop reads CASSPTGSSPLHF. CDR3 DNA sequence: TGTGCCAGCTCACCTACAGGGAGCTCACCCCTCCACTTT.

The V and J genes are TRBV9 and TRBJ2-7; tentatively, D is TRBD2 (6 bases). V was shortened by 0 bases and J by 7 bases, with 17 bases between the two germline ends. Germline CDR1 SGDLS, CDR2 YYNGEE. CDR3 length: 15 amino acids. The DNA for the CDR3 is TGTGCCAGCAGCGTAGCGCTAGCGATCCGAGAAGAGCAGTACTTC. As protein: CASSVALAIREEQYF. Variable domain in full (rest from reference TRBV9 and TRBJ2-7): DSGVTQTPKHLITATGQRVTLRCSPRSGDLSVYWYQQSLDQGLQFLIQYYNGEERAKGNILERFSAQQFPDLHSELNLSSLELGDSALYFCASSVALAIREEQYFGPGTRLTVT.

This clonotype was found many times. This clone may be a read error of a much larger clone one base away. V gene TRBV5-4 combines with J gene TRBJ2-7; the match to TRBD1 covers 9 bases. Germline CDR1 SGHNT, CDR2 YYREEE (reference sequence). This CDR3 contains 13 residues. Germline trimming cut 4 bases from V and 3 bases from J; bases unmatched to any gene: 2. The CDR3 DNA is TGTGCCAGCAGCACGACAGGGGGCTACGAGCAGTACTTC. The encoded protein is CASSTTGGYEQYF.

This clonotype showed up many times. V gene TRBV12-3 or TRBV12-4 combines with J gene TRBJ1-5; D is unclear. CDR3 length: 13 residues. The V and J ends lost 3 bases and 5 bases respectively, with 8 bases between them. The CDR3 here is CASSLLHHQPQHF. CDR3 coding DNA: TGTGCCAGCAGTTTGCTACATCATCAGCCCCAGCATTTT.

This clonotype appeared many times. This chain uses TRBV21-1 with TRBJ2-7. TRBV21-1 is an annotated pseudogene. The CDR3 runs 15 residues. CDR3 nucleotide sequence: TGTGCCAGCAGTAGAGGCCACAAGGGCACCTACGAGCAGTACTTC. Translating gives CASSRGHKGTYEQYF.

This clonotype was seen at least ten times. This chain joins TRBV20-1 and TRBJ1-5, with no clear D. The V gene's germline CDR1 is DFQATT and CDR2 SNEGSKA (reference sequence). There are 14 residues in the CDR3. Deletions cut 3 bases from V and 1 base from J, with 10 bases between. Here the CDR3 reads CSARRRRSNQPQHF. In nucleotides, the CDR3 is TGCAGTGCTAGGCGGAGGAGGAGCAATCAGCCCCAGCATTTT.

This clonotype was seen a handful of times. The CDR3 here is CASSLEGQHPGNTIYF. CDR3 coding DNA: TGCGCCAGCAGCTTGGAAGGCCAACACCCTGGAAACACCATATATTTT. The rearrangement uses TRBV5-1 and TRBJ1-3; D is undetermined. The CDR3 extends over 16 amino acids. V lost 0 bases and J lost 2, with 12 bases in between. Per the germline V gene, CDR1 is SGHRS and CDR2 is YFSETQ. Based on the CDR3 plus reference TRBV5-1 and TRBJ1-3, the full variable domain is KAGVTQTPRYLIKTRGQQVTLSCSPISGHRSVSWYQQTPGQGLQFLFEYFSETQRNKGNFPGRFSGRQFSNSRSEMNVSTLELGDSALYLCASSLEGQHPGNTIYFGEGSWLTVV.